This TCR beta chain was identified during a study of T cells expressing NK-cell markers. Study-level results: The share of CD8+ T cells held by dominant NKG2C+ clonotypes was about 1.0-8% in six donors.

UMIs were included in TCR beta cDNA generated by 5'RACE template switching. TCRdb re-called the 5' RACE reads; one entry per CDR3 protein, DNA not given. This sample's table reports 300,000 to 500,000 distinct CDR3 sequences. Germline loops: CDR1 MNHEY, CDR2 SVGEGT. CDR3 size: 15 residues. On this clonotype itself: The target antigen is unknown.

This chain uses TRBV6-2 or TRBV6-3 with TRBJ2-5; absent DNA, TCRdb's TRBD2 call cannot be checked. This sequence was found in a woman aged 45-65 years in good health. The sample consisted of blood T cells: a sorted CD56 or NKG2C T cell subset, CD4+ or CD8+ T cells, or bulk PBMC T cells (not recorded which). CDR3 region: CASSNLGEGQETQYF.